This is a list of T cell receptor beta chains from one sample in a study of cytomegalovirus exposure and HLA in healthy donors. Sequencing was performed with immunoSEQ multiplex PCR; in TCRdb, only in-frame clones are kept and a portion is missing. The sample has some 140,000 clones, about 86% seen once; the top ten hold around 22%. Sequences were obtained from PBMCs. These receptors came from a young man in good health and CMV-seropositive. Each CDR3 is given with its conserved first and last residue. The D gene is left open where the match is weak. Not every row has a clone size; where given, it reads once, few, many or a size class.

D gene: TRBD1
V gene: TRBV14
J gene: TRBJ1-6
clone size: few
CDR3 DNA: TGTGCCAGCAGCCGGGACAGGGTTTCACCCCTCCACTTT
CDR3 protein: CASSRDRVSPLHF

D gene: TRBD1
V gene: TRBV30
J gene: TRBJ1-2
clone size: .
CDR3 DNA: TGTGCCTGGACCGACAGGGTGGGACGTGGCTACACCTTC
CDR3 protein: CAWTDRVGRGYTF

D gene: TRBD2
V gene: TRBV7-2
J gene: TRBJ2-5
clone size: .
CDR3 DNA: TGTGCCAGCAGCTTACGACTAGCGGGGGGGCGAGAGACCCAGTACTTC
CDR3 protein: CASSLRLAGGRETQYF

D gene: .
V gene: TRBV7-2
J gene: TRBJ1-1
clone size: .
CDR3 DNA: TGTGCCAGCAGCTTAGAACTTGAAGCTTTCTTT
CDR3 protein: CASSLELEAFF

D gene: .
V gene: TRBV2
J gene: TRBJ2-7
clone size: .
CDR3 DNA: TGTGCCAGCAGCGTCCAAGGAGGGGCCTCCTACGAGCAGTACTTC
CDR3 protein: CASSVQGGASYEQYF

D gene: TRBD1
V gene: TRBV4-3
J gene: TRBJ2-7
clone size: .
CDR3 DNA: TGCGCCAGCAGCTATGGTACAGGGGTCGGCGAGCAGTACTTC
CDR3 protein: CASSYGTGVGEQYF

D gene: TRBD2
V gene: TRBV6-5
J gene: TRBJ2-3
clone size: once
CDR3 DNA: TGTGCCAGCAAGCGGGAGGGCACACGTACGCAGTATTTT
CDR3 protein: CASKREGTRTQYF

D gene: TRBD1
V gene: TRBV7-3
J gene: TRBJ2-2
clone size: .
CDR3 DNA: TGTGCCAGCAGCCCCCCGGGACAGGGGCTTTCCACCGGGGAGCTGTTTTTT
CDR3 protein: CASSPPGQGLSTGELFF

D gene: .
V gene: TRBV7-2
J gene: TRBJ1-2
clone size: few
CDR3 DNA: TGTGCCAACAGTCCCCAGGGCACTAACTATGGCTACACCTTC
CDR3 protein: CANSPQGTNYGYTF

D gene: .
V gene: TRBV11-2
J gene: TRBJ1-6
clone size: .
CDR3 DNA: TGTGCCAGCAGCTCCGTGAGCCCCACTAATTCACCCCTCCACTTT
CDR3 protein: CASSSVSPTNSPLHF

D gene: TRBD1
V gene: TRBV4-1
J gene: TRBJ2-3
clone size: .
CDR3 DNA: TGCGCCAGCAGCCGCGGAACAGGGGTGAGCACAGATACGCAGTATTTT
CDR3 protein: CASSRGTGVSTDTQYF

D gene: TRBD1
V gene: TRBV27
J gene: TRBJ2-7
clone size: once
CDR3 DNA: TGTGCCAGCAGCCCAGGGACAGGGAGGCGCGAGCAGTACTTC
CDR3 protein: CASSPGTGRREQYF

D gene: .
V gene: TRBV6-5
J gene: TRBJ1-2
clone size: .
CDR3 DNA: TGTGCCACTCATGGGGGCGTGGACTATGGCTACACCTTC
CDR3 protein: CATHGGVDYGYTF

D gene: TRBD2
V gene: TRBV19
J gene: TRBJ2-3
clone size: .
CDR3 DNA: TGTGCCGCAGCGGCGGGGGGGCCGCTGATAGATACGCAGTATTTT
CDR3 protein: CAAAAGGPLIDTQYF

D gene: .
V gene: TRBV19
J gene: TRBJ2-3
clone size: .
CDR3 DNA: TGTGCCAGTAGTATAGGCGCAGGGAGCACAGATACGCAGTATTTT
CDR3 protein: CASSIGAGSTDTQYF

D gene: TRBD1
V gene: TRBV7-6
J gene: TRBJ1-6
clone size: .
CDR3 DNA: TGTGCCAGCAGCGCATCCCCGGGACAGGGTATAAATTCACCCCTCCACTTT
CDR3 protein: CASSASPGQGINSPLHF

D gene: TRBD2
V gene: TRBV19
J gene: TRBJ2-5
clone size: .
CDR3 DNA: TGTGCCGGACGGAGGGCTAGCGGGAGATGGGAGACCCAGTACTTC
CDR3 protein: CAGRRASGRWETQYF

D gene: TRBD2
V gene: TRBV2
J gene: TRBJ2-1
clone size: .
CDR3 DNA: TGTGCCAGCAGTGTTACTAGCGGCGCCTACAATGAGCAGTTCTTC
CDR3 protein: CASSVTSGAYNEQFF

D gene: TRBD1
V gene: TRBV18
J gene: TRBJ1-4
clone size: .
CDR3 DNA: TGTGCCAGCTCACCAGTTATAGGGGGCAAAGCTAATGAAAAACTGTTTTTT
CDR3 protein: CASSPVIGGKANEKLFF

D gene: .
V gene: TRBV2
J gene: TRBJ2-7
clone size: .
CDR3 DNA: TGTGCCAGCAGTGACAGGTCCTCTGACGAGCAGTACTTC
CDR3 protein: CASSDRSSDEQYF

D gene: TRBD2
V gene: TRBV10-3
J gene: TRBJ2-7
clone size: once
CDR3 DNA: TGTGCCATCAGTGGAGAAGCGGGGCCCTCCTACGAGCAGTACTTC
CDR3 protein: CAISGEAGPSYEQYF

D gene: .
V gene: TRBV14
J gene: TRBJ1-2
clone size: .
CDR3 DNA: TGTGCCAGCAGCCATAGAACGGAACAGCTCTTCTATGGCTACACCTTC
CDR3 protein: CASSHRTEQLFYGYTF

D gene: TRBD1
V gene: TRBV25-1
J gene: TRBJ1-5
clone size: .
CDR3 DNA: TGTGCCAGCAGTGAAGGGGACAGAAGCAATCAGCCCCAGCATTTT
CDR3 protein: CASSEGDRSNQPQHF

D gene: TRBD2
V gene: TRBV29-1
J gene: TRBJ2-1
clone size: .
CDR3 DNA: TGCAGCGTGGGGGGGTCCTACAATGAGCAGTTCTTC
CDR3 protein: CSVGGSYNEQFF

D gene: TRBD1
V gene: TRBV29-1
J gene: TRBJ2-1
clone size: .
CDR3 DNA: TGCAGCGTCGCCAGACTTGACAGGGGGCCCTACAATGAGCAGTTCTTC
CDR3 protein: CSVARLDRGPYNEQFF

D gene: .
V gene: TRBV7-8
J gene: TRBJ1-1
clone size: once
CDR3 DNA: TGTGCCAGCAGCCTTACTCAGGGATACACCTCCTCTGAAGCTTTCTTT
CDR3 protein: CASSLTQGYTSSEAFF

D gene: TRBD2
V gene: TRBV27
J gene: TRBJ2-7
clone size: .
CDR3 DNA: TGTGCCAGCAGTTCTTCTAGCGGGGGTTACGAGCAGTACTTC
CDR3 protein: CASSSSSGGYEQYF

D gene: TRBD1
V gene: TRBV6-6
J gene: TRBJ1-6
clone size: .
CDR3 DNA: TGTGCCAGCACCCGACAGGGTGGCAATTCACCCCTCCACTTT
CDR3 protein: CASTRQGGNSPLHF

D gene: TRBD2
V gene: TRBV15
J gene: TRBJ2-7
clone size: .
CDR3 DNA: TGTGCCACCAGCAGCCCTAGCGGGAGTAGCGACGAGCAGTACTTC
CDR3 protein: CATSSPSGSSDEQYF

D gene: TRBD2
V gene: TRBV6-8
J gene: TRBJ2-1
clone size: .
CDR3 DNA: TGTGCCAGCAGTTACTCGAAAAGCGGGAGTGGTCTTGGATGCTCCTACAATGAGCAGTTCTTC
CDR3 protein: CASSYSKSGSGLGCSYNEQFF

D gene: .
V gene: TRBV11-2
J gene: TRBJ2-3
clone size: .
CDR3 DNA: TGTGCCAGCAGCTTAGTCCCCGTGAGGCCCACAGATACGCAGTATTTT
CDR3 protein: CASSLVPVRPTDTQYF

D gene: TRBD1
V gene: TRBV7-9
J gene: TRBJ2-6
clone size: .
CDR3 DNA: TGTGCCAGCAGCCCTTTAGGATTGGACAGGGGATCTGGGGCCAACGTCCTGACTTTC
CDR3 protein: CASSPLGLDRGSGANVLTF

D gene: .
V gene: TRBV27
J gene: TRBJ2-1
clone size: .
CDR3 DNA: TGTGCCAGCAGTTTTTATAGGGGTGAGCAGTTCTTC
CDR3 protein: CASSFYRGEQFF

D gene: TRBD2
V gene: TRBV9
J gene: TRBJ2-3
clone size: .
CDR3 DNA: TGTGCCAGCAGCGCCGGGACTAGCGGCACAGATACGCAGTATTTT
CDR3 protein: CASSAGTSGTDTQYF

D gene: TRBD1
V gene: TRBV6-6
J gene: TRBJ1-2
clone size: .
CDR3 DNA: TGTGCCAGCAGCCCCGGACAGGGAACGGGCTCGGATTACACCTTC
CDR3 protein: CASSPGQGTGSDYTF

D gene: TRBD1
V gene: TRBV19
J gene: TRBJ1-4
clone size: .
CDR3 DNA: TGTGCCAGTAGTCCCCGGGACAGGGGGCGTGAAAAACTGTTTTTT
CDR3 protein: CASSPRDRGREKLFF

D gene: TRBD1
V gene: TRBV7-3
J gene: TRBJ1-2
clone size: .
CDR3 DNA: TGTGCCAGCAGCCCTAACAGGGGGGATGGCTACACCTTC
CDR3 protein: CASSPNRGDGYTF

D gene: .
V gene: TRBV4-3
J gene: TRBJ2-3
clone size: many
CDR3 DNA: TGCGCCAGCAGCCAAGAGGAGGTCCGCACAGATACGCAGTATTTT
CDR3 protein: CASSQEEVRTDTQYF

D gene: TRBD1
V gene: TRBV7-9
J gene: TRBJ1-1
clone size: .
CDR3 DNA: TGTGCCAGCAGGGAGGGGGCTACGAACACTGAAGCTTTCTTT
CDR3 protein: CASREGATNTEAFF

D gene: .
V gene: TRBV7-9
J gene: TRBJ1-1
clone size: few
CDR3 DNA: TGTGCCAGCACCGAGAAGGGAGTGAACACTGAAGCTTTCTTT
CDR3 protein: CASTEKGVNTEAFF

D gene: .
V gene: TRBV5-4
J gene: TRBJ1-3
clone size: .
CDR3 DNA: TGTGCCAGCAGCAGGCGTCTGGGGGCCACCTCTGGAAACACCATATATTTT
CDR3 protein: CASSRRLGATSGNTIYF

D gene: .
V gene: TRBV29-1
J gene: TRBJ2-1
clone size: .
CDR3 DNA: TGCAGCACCCGACCACGGGGGAATGAGCAGTTCTTC
CDR3 protein: CSTRPRGNEQFF

D gene: TRBD1
V gene: TRBV18
J gene: TRBJ2-2
clone size: .
CDR3 DNA: TGTGCCAGCTCAGGCGCCGGGACAGCGAACACCGGGGAGCTGTTTTTT
CDR3 protein: CASSGAGTANTGELFF

D gene: TRBD1
V gene: TRBV27
J gene: TRBJ2-5
clone size: .
CDR3 DNA: TGTGCCAGCAGCGGACAGGACCAAGAGACCCAGTACTTC
CDR3 protein: CASSGQDQETQYF